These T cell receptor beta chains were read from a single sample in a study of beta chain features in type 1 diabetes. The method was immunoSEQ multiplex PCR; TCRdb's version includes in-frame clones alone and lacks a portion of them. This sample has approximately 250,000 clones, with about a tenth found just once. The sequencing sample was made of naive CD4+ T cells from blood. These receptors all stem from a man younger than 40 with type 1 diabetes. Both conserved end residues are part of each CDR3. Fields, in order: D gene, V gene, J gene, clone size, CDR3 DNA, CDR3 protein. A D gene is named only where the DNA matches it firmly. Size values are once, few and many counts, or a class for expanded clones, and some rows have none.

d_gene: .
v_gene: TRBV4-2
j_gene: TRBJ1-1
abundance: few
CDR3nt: TGTGCCAGCAGCCAAGACCCCGGGAACACTGAAGCTTTCTTT
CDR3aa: CASSQDPGNTEAFF

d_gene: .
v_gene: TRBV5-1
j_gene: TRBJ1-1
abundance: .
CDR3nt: TGCGCCAGCAGCTTGGGACACTTGAACACTGAAGCTTTCTTT
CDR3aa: CASSLGHLNTEAFF

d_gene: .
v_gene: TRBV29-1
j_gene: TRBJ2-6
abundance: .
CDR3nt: TGCAGCGTGCGCGACTCTGGGGCCAACGTCCTGACTTTC
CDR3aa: CSVRDSGANVLTF

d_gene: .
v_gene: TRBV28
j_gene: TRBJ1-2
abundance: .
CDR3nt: TGTGCCAGCAGGACTTACTATGGCTACACCTTC
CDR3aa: CASRTYYGYTF

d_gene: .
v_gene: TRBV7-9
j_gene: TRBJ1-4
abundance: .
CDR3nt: TGTGCCAGCAGCTCCCGGTCAGGTGACGATGAAAAACTGTTTTTT
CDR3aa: CASSSRSGDDEKLFF

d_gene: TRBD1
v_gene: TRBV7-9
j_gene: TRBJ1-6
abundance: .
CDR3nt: TGTGCCAGCAGCTTAGAGACAGGGGGTTATTCACCCCTCCACTTT
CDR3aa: CASSLETGGYSPLHF

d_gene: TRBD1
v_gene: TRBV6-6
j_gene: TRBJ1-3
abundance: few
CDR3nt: TGTGCCAGCAGAATACAGGGGTTCTCTGGAAACACCATATATTTT
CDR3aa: CASRIQGFSGNTIYF

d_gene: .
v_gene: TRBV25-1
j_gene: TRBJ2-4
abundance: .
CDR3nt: TGTGCCAGCAGTGGAGGGTTACTAGCCAAAAACATTCAGTACTTC
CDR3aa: CASSGGLLAKNIQYF

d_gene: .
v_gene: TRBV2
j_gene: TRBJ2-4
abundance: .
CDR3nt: TGTGCCAGCAGTGAGACCATAGCTAGCAAAAACATTCAGTACTTC
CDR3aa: CASSETIASKNIQYF

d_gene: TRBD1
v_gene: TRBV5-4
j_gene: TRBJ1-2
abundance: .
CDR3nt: TGTGCCAGCAGCTTGGGCCTGGACAGGGGTGGTGGCTACACCTTC
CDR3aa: CASSLGLDRGGGYTF

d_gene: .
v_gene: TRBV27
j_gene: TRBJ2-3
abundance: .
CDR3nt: TGTGCCAGCAGTACGACAGCCCGAGATACGCAGTATTTT
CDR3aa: CASSTTARDTQYF

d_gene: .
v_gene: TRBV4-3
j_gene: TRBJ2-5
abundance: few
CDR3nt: TGCGCCAGCAGCCTCGATCAGGGGCGTCGGACCCAGTACTTC
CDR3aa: CASSLDQGRRTQYF

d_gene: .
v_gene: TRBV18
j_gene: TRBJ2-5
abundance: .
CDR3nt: TGTGCCAGCTCCCCAAGAGAGGCCTGGGAGACCCAGTACTTC
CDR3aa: CASSPREAWETQYF

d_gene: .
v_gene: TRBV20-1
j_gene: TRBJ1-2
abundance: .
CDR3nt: TGCAGTGCCATGGGGGGCTATGGCTACACCTTC
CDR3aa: CSAMGGYGYTF

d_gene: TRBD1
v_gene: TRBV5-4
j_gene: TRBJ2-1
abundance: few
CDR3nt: TGTGCCAGCAGCGTTGGGACAGGTAATGAGCAGTTCTTC
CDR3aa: CASSVGTGNEQFF

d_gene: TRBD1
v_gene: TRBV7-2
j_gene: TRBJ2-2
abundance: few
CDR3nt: TGTGCCAGCAGCTTAGACCCAGGGGGCCTCACCGGGGAGCTGTTTTTT
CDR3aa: CASSLDPGGLTGELFF

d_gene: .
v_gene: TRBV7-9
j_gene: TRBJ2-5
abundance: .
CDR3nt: TGTGCCAGCAGCCCCAGCGGACCTTCCAACTTC
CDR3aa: CASSPSGPSNF

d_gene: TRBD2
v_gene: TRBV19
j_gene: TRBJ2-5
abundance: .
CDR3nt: TGTGCCACCGCAACAGCGGGGGCCGTGGGCCAGTACTTC
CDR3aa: CATATAGAVGQYF

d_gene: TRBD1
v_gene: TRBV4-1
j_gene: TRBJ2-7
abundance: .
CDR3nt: TGCGCCAGCAGCCTGACCGGGACAGGCTCCTACGAGCAGTACTTC
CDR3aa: CASSLTGTGSYEQYF

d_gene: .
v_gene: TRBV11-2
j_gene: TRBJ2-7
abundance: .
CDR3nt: TGTGCCAGCAGCTTAGAAGCAGGGCGATACGAGCAGTACTTC
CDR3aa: CASSLEAGRYEQYF

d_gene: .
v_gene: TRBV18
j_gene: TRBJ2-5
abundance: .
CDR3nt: TGTGCCAGCTCACCAAACAGACAAGAGACCCAGTACTTC
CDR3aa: CASSPNRQETQYF

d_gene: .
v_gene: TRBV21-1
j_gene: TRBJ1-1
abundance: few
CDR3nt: TGTGCCAGCGTGGCGGCAGGGGGTCGAGCTTTCTTT
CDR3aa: CASVAAGGRAFF

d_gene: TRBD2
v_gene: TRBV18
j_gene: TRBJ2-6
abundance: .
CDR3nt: TGTGCCAGCTCACCAGGACTAGCGGGGACTGGGGCCAACGTCCTGACTTTC
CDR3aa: CASSPGLAGTGANVLTF

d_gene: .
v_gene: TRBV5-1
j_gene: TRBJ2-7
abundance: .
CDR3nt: TGCGCCAGCAGCCCCCGGGACACCTCCCTCTCCTACGAGCAGTACTTC
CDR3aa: CASSPRDTSLSYEQYF

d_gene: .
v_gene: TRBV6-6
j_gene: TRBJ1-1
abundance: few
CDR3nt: TGTGCCAGCAGTTACGAGGGAGACACTGAAGCTTTCTTT
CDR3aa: CASSYEGDTEAFF

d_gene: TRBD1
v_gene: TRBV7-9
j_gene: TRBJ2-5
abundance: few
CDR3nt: TGTGCCAGCAGCCAGAGGAGGACAGGGCAAGAGACCCAGTACTTC
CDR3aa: CASSQRRTGQETQYF

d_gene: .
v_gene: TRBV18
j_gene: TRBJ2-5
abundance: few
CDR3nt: TGTGCCAGCTCACGAATCGAGGGGGGGGAGACCCAGTACTTC
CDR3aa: CASSRIEGGETQYF

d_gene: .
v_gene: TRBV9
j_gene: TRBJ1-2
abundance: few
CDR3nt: TGTGCCAGCAGCCCCCGGGGGGACATCATAACTACTGGCTACACCTTC
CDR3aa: CASSPRGDIITTGYTF

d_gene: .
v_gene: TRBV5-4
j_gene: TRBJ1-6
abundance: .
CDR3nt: TGTGCCAGCAGCTTGGACGGGAATAATTCACCCCTCCACTTT
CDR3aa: CASSLDGNNSPLHF

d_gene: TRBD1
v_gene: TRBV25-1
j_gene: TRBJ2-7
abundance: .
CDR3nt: TGTGCCAGCAGTCCCCCCGGGACAGGGAGGCACGAGCAGTACTTC
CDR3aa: CASSPPGTGRHEQYF

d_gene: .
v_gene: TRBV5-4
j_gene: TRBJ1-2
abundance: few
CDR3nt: TGTGCCAGCTCAGAGGGCAGGACCGTTCTTAACTATGGCTACACCTTC
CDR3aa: CASSEGRTVLNYGYTF

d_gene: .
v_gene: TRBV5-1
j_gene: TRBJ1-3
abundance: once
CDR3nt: TGCGCCAGCAGCTTGGGGACAGCCCTTGGAAACACCATATATTTT
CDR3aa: CASSLGTALGNTIYF

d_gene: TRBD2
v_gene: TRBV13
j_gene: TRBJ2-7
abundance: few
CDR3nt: TGTGCCAGCAGCTCTACTAGCGGGGGCCTGCCGCGGCAGTACTTC
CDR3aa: CASSSTSGGLPRQYF

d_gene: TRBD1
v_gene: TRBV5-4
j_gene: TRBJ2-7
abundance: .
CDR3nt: TGTGCCAGCAGCACCCCGACAGGGGGCGACGAGCAGTACTTC
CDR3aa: CASSTPTGGDEQYF

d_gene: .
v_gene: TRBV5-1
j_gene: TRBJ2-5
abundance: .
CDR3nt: TGCGCCAGCAGCTTAGTCCCCGGAGGACAAGAGACCCAGTACTTC
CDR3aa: CASSLVPGGQETQYF

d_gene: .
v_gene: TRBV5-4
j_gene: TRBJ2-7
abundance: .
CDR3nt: TGTGCCAGCAGCCAGGCGGGGGCCCTCTACGAGCAGTACTTC
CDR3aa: CASSQAGALYEQYF

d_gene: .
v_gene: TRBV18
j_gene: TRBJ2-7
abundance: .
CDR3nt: TGTGCCAGCTCACCACAACAGGACCGACTTTCCTACGAGCAGTACTTC
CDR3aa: CASSPQQDRLSYEQYF

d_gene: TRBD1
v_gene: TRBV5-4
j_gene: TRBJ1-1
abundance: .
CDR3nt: TGTGCCAGCAGCAGCCGGGACAGGGGTATCACTGAAGCTTTCTTT
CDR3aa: CASSSRDRGITEAFF

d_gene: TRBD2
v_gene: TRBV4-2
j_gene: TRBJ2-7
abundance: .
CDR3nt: TGTGCCAGCAGCCAAGACTGGGGGGGATCCTACGAGCAGTACTTC
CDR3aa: CASSQDWGGSYEQYF

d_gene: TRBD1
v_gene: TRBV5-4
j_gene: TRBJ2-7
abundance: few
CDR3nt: TGTGCCAGCAGCTTGGATCGGGACAGGGGGCGTGGGCAGTACTTC
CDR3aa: CASSLDRDRGRGQYF

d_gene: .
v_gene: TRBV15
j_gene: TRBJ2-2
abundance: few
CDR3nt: TGTGCCACCAGCAGGGACTTGACCGGGGAGCTGTTTTTT
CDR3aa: CATSRDLTGELFF

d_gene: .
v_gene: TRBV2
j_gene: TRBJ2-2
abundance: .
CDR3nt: TGTGCCAGCAGTCAAGATTCGGCCGGGGAGCTGTTTTTT
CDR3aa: CASSQDSAGELFF

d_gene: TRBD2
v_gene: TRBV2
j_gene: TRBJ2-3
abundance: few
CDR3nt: TGTGCCAGCAGTCGGGGGGGTGGCGATACGCAGTATTTT
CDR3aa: CASSRGGGDTQYF

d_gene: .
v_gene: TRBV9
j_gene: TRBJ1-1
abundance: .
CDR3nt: TGTGCCAGCAGTCCGGGAGTGAACACTGAAGCTTTCTTT
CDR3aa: CASSPGVNTEAFF

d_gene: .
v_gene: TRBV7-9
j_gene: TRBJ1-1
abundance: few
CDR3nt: TGTGCCAGCAGCTCAGGGGAAGCTTTCTTT
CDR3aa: CASSSGEAFF

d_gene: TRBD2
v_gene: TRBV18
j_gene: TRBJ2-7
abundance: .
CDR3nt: TGTGCCAGCTCACCACTGGGAGGGTCTAGTTCTTCTTACGAGCAGTACTTC
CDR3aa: CASSPLGGSSSSYEQYF

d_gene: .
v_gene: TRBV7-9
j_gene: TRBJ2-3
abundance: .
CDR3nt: TGTGCCAGCAGTGTGGGACTCCACGAAGATACGCAGTATTTT
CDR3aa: CASSVGLHEDTQYF

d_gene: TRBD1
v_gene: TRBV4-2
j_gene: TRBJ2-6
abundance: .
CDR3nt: TGTGCCAGCAGCCACGTACCGGGACAGGGGGACTCTGGGGCCAACGTCCTGACTTTC
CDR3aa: CASSHVPGQGDSGANVLTF

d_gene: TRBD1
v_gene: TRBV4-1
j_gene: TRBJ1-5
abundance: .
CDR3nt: TGCGCCAGCAGCCCCGGACAGGGGGCGGATCAGCCCCAGCATTTT
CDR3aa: CASSPGQGADQPQHF

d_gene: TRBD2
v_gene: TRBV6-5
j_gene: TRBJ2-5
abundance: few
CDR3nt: TGTGCCAGCAGTTACCGGACTAGAGTGGAGACCCAGTACTTC
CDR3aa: CASSYRTRVETQYF

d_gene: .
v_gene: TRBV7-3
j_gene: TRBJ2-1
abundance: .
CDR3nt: TGTGCCAGCAGTTCCGGTGGTGAGCAGTTCTTC
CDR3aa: CASSSGGEQFF

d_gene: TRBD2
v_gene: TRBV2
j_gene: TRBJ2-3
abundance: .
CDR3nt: TGTGCCAGCAGTGAAGCAAGCGGGGCTAGCACAGATACGCAGTATTTT
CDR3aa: CASSEASGASTDTQYF

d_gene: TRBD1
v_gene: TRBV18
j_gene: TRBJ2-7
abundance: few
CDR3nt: TGTGCCAGCTCACCTGGGACAGTCTACGAGCAGTACTTC
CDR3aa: CASSPGTVYEQYF

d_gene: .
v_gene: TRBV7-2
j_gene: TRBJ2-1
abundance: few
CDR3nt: TGTGCCAGCAGCCGACAGTACAATGAGCAGTTCTTC
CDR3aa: CASSRQYNEQFF

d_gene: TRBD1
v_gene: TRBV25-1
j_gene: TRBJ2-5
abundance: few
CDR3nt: TGTGCCAGCAGTGAGCGGACAGGGACACAAGAGACCCAGTACTTC
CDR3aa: CASSERTGTQETQYF

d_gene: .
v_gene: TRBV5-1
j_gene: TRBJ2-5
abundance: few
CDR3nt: TGCGCCAGCAGCCCAACCGGAGAGACCCAGTACTTC
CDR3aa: CASSPTGETQYF

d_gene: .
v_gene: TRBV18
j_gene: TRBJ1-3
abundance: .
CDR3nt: TGTGCCAGCTCACCAGGGAGAGCGTCTGGAAACACCATATATTTT
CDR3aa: CASSPGRASGNTIYF

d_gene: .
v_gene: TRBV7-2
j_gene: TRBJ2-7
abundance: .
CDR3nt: TGTGCCAGCAGCTTTCCCCGTCCGGGGAGGGAGCAGTACTTC
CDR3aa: CASSFPRPGREQYF

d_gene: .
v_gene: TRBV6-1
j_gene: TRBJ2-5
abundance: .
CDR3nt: TGTGCCAGCAGTCCCCGCAGGGATGAGACCCAGTACTTC
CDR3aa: CASSPRRDETQYF